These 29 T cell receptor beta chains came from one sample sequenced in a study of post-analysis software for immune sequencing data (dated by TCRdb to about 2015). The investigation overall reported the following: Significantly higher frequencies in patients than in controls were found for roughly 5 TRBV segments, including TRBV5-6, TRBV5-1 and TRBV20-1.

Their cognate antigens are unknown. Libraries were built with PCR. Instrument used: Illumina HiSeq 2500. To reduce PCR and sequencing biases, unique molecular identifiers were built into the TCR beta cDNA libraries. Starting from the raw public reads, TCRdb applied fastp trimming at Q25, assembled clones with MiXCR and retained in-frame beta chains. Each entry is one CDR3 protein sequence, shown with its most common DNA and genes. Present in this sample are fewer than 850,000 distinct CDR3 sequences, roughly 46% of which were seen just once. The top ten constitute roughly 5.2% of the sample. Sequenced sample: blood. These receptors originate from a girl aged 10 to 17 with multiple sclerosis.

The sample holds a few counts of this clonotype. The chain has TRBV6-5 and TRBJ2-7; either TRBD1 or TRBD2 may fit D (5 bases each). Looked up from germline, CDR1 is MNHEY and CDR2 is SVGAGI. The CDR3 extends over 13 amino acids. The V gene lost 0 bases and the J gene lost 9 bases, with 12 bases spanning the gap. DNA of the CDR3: TGTGCCAGCAGTTACTCCGAGGGGCGGTGGCAGTACTTC. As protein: CASSYSEGRWQYF.

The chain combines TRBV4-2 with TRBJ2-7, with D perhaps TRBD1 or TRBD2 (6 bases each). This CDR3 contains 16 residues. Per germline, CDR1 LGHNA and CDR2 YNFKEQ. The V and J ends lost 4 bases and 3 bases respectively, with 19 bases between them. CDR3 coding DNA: TGTGCCAGCAGCCTCACGTCAACGGGGGCCGACTACGAGCAGTACTTC. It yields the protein CASSLTSTGADYEQYF.

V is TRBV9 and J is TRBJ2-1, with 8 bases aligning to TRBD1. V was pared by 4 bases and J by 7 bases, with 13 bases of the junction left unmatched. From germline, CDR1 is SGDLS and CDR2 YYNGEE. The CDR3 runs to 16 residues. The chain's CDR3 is CASSTARGRPRNEQFF. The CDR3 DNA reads TGTGCCAGCAGCACAGCCAGGGGGCGCCCTAGGAATGAGCAGTTCTTC.

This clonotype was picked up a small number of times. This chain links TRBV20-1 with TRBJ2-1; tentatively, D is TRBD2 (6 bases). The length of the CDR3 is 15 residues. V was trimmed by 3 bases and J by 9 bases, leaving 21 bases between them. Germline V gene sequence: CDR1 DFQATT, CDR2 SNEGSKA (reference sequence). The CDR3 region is CSARGGGGPMGEQFF. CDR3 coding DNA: TGCAGTGCTAGGGGAGGAGGAGGGCCCATGGGTGAGCAGTTCTTC.

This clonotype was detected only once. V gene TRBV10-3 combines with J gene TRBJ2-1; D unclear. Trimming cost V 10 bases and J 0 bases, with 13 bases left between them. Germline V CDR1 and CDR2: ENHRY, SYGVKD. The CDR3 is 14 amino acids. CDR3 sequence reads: CATLGKVSYNEQFF. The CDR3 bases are TGTGCCACCTTGGGGAAGGTCTCCTACAATGAGCAGTTCTTC.

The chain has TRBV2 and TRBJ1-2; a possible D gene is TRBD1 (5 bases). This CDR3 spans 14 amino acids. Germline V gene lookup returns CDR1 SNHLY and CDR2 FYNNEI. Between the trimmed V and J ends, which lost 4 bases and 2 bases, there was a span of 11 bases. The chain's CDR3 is CASSGDSINYGYTF. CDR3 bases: TGTGCCAGCAGTGGGGACTCCATAAACTATGGCTACACCTTC.

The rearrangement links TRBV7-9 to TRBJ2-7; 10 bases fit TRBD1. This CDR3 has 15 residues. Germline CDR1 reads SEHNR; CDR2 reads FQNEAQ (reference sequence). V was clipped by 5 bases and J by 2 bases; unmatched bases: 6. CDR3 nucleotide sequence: TGTGCCAGCAGCGCGGGACAGGGGTCTACCTACGAGCAGTACTTC. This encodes CASSAGQGSTYEQYF.

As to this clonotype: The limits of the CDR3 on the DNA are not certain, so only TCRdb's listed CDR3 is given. CDR3 in amino acids: CAIKDWGGGYGCTF. The gene calls are TRBV12-3 or TRBV12-4 and TRBJ1-2; TRBD1, the table's D call, was not compared with the DNA. The CDR3 is 14 residues long, counting both termini.

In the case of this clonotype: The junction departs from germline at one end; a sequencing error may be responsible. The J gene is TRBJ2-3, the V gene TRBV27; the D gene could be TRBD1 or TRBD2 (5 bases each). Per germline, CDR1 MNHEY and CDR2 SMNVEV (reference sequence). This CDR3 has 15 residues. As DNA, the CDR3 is TGTGCCAGCAGCCCCCTGGGGGTGGGCACGGATACGCAGTATTTT. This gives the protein CASSPLGVGTDTQYF.

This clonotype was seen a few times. The CDR3 DNA sequence: TGTGCCAGCAGTCCCACAGGGGGCGGCTACGAGCAGTACTTC. This encodes CASSPTGGGYEQYF. The rearrangement joins TRBV27 to TRBJ2-4; 9 nucleotides align to TRBD1. TRBJ2-7 matches the DNA end more closely, so the J call is doubtful. CDR3 length: 14 residues. CDR1 and CDR2 (germline): MNHEY, SMNVEV (reference sequence).

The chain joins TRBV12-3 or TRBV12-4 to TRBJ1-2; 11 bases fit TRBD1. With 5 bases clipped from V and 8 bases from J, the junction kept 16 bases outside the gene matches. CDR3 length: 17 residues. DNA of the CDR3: TGTGCCAGCAGTCCAAGCCAAAGGACAGGGGGCCAGGAAGGCTACACCTTC. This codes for CASSPSQRTGGQEGYTF.

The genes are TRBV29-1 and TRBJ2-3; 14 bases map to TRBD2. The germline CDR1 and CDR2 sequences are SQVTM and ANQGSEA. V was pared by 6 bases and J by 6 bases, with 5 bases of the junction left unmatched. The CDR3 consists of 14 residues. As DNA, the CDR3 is TGCAGCGTGGGGACTAGCGGGAGTTTCGATACGCAGTATTTT. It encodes CSVGTSGSFDTQYF.

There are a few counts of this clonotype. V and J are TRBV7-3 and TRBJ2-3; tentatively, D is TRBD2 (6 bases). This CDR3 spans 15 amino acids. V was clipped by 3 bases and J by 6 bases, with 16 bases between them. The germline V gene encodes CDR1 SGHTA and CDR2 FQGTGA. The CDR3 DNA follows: TGTGCCAGCAGCTTCGAGGGCCATGGGGGGGATACGCAGTATTTT. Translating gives CASSFEGHGGDTQYF.

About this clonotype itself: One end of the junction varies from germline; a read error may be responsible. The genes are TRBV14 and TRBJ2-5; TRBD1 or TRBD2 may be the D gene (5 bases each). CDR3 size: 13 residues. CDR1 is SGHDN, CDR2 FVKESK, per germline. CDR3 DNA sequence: TGTGCCAGCAGCCAAGATTTGGGGGAGACCCAGGACTTC. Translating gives CASSQDLGETQDF.

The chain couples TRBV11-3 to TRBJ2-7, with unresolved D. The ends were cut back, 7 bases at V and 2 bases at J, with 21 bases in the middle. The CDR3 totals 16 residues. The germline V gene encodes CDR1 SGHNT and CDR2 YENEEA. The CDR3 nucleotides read TGTGCCAGCACCTTTATGGGTTCCGGGTCGGCCTACGAGCAGTACTTC. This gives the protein CASTFMGSGSAYEQYF.

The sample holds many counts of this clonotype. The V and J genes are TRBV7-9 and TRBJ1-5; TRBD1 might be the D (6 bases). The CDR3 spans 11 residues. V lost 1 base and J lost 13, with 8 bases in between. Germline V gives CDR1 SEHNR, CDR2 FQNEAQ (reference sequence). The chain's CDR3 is CASSLGQGQHF. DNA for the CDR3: TGTGCCAGCAGCTTAGGTCAGGGGCAGCATTTT.

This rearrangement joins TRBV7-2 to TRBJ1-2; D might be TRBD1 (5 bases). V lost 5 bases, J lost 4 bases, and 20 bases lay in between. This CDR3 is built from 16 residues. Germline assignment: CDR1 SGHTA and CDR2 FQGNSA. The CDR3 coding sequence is TGTGCCAGCAGCCCGGGGCCCTTCAAGGGATCCTATGGCTACACCTTC. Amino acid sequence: CASSPGPFKGSYGYTF. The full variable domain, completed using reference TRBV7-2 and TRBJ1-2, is GAGVSQSPSNKVTEKGKDVELRCDPISGHTALYWYRQSLGQGLEFLIYFQGNSAPDKSGLPSDRFSAERTGGSVSTLTIQRTQQEDSAVYLCASSPGPFKGSYGYTFGSGTRLTVV.

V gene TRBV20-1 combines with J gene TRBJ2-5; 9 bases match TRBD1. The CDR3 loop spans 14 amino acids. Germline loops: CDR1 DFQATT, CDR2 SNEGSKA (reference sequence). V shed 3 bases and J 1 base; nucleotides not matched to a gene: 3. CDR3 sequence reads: CSASSDRGQETQYF. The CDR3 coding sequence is TGCAGTGCTAGCTCGGACAGGGGCCAAGAGACCCAGTACTTC.

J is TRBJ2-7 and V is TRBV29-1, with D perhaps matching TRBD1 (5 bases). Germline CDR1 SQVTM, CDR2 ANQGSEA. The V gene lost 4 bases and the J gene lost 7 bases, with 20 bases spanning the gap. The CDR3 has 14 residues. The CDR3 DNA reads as TGCAGCGTTGCAGTCGGCGCGGCCTCAGGGGAGCAGTACTTC. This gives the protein CSVAVGAASGEQYF.

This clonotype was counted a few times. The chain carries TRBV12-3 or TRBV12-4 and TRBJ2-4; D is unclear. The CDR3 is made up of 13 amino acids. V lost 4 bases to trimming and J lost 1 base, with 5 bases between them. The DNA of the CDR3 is TGTGCCAGCAGTTGGGTTGCCAAAAACATTCAGTACTTC. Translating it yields CASSWVAKNIQYF.

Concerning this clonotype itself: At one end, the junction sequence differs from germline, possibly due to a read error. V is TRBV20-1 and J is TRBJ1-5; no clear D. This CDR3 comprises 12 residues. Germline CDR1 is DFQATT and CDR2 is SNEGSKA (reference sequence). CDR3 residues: CPLRRHNQPQHF. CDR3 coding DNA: TGTCCCTTACGCAGGCACAATCAGCCCCAGCATTTT.

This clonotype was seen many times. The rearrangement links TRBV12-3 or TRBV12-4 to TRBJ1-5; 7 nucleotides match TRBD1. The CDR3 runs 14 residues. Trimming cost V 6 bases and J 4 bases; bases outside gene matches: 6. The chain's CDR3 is CASSLAGGNQPQHF. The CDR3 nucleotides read TGTGCCAGCAGCTTGGCAGGGGGAAATCAGCCCCAGCATTTT.

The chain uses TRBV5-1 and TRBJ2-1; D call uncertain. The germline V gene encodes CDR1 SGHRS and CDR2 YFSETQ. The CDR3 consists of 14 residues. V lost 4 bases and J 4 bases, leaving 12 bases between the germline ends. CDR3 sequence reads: CASSNDTVYNEQFF. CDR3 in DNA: TGCGCCAGCAGCAATGACACCGTTTACAATGAGCAGTTCTTC.

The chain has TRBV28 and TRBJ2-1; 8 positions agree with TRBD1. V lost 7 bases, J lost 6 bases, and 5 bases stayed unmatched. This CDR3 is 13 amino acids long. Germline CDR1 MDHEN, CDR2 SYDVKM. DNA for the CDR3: TGTGCCAGCACCGGGGACAGGACCAATGAGCAGTTCTTC. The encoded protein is CASTGDRTNEQFF.

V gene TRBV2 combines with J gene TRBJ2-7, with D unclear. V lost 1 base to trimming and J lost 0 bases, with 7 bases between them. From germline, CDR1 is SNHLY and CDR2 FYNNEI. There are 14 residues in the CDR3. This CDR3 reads CASSEETASYEQYF. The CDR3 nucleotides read TGTGCCAGCAGTGAAGAAACGGCCTCCTACGAGCAGTACTTC.

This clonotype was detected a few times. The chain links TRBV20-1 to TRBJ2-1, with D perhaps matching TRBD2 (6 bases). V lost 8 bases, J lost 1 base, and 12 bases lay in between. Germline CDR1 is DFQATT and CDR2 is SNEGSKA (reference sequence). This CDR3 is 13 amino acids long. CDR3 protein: CSSRGESYNEQFF. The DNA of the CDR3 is TGCAGTTCCCGCGGGGAATCCTACAATGAGCAGTTCTTC.

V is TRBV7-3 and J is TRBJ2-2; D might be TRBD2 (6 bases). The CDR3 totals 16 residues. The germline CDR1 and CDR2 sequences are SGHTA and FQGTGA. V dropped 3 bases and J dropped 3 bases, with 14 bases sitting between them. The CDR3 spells CASSFLGGLDTGELFF. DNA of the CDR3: TGTGCCAGCAGCTTCCTCGGGGGACTTGACACCGGGGAGCTGTTTTTT.

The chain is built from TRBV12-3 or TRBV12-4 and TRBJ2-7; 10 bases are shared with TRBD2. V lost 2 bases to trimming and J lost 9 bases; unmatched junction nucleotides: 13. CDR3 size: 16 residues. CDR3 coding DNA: TGTGCCAGCAGTTTAAGCGGGAGGGCCGCCCTCGGCGGGCAGTACTTC. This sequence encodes CASSLSGRAALGGQYF.

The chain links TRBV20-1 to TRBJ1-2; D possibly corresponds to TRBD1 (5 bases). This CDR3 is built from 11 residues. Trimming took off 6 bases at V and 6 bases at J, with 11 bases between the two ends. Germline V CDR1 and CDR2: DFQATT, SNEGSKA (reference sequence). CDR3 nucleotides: TGCAGTGCATCGGGGCTTAATGGCTACACCTTC. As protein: CSASGLNGYTF.